The clone carrying this T cell receptor (beta chain) was seen repeatedly, ten times or more. Its antigen is unidentified. Trimming took off 4 bases at V and 1 base at J, with 2 bases between the two ends. The CDR3 is made up of 11 amino acids. Germline values: CDR1 ENHRY, CDR2 SYGVKD. The data were obtained in a study of T cells in Graves' hyperthyroidism and ophthalmopathy. Study results and caveats: Ophthalmopathy was separated from stable hyperthyroidism by a 13 V-J model. Most clonotypes expanded in the thyroid (above 0.001) were also present in blood.

Authors of the study amplified TCR beta CDR3 regions from RNA transcripts. RT-PCR in the first round (using the HTBI primer set) targeted the TCR CDR3. Each CDR3 protein is one row after TCRdb ran MiXCR on the multiplex PCR reads. This sample has 600,000 to 750,000 distinct CDR3 sequences; 17% occur once, and the top ten carry roughly 15%. The study excluded patients with uncontrolled infection, other autoimmune disease, pregnancy or lactation. Diagnosis relied on clinical symptoms, serum thyroxine and TRAb, thyroid ultrasound and orbital computed tomography. The V gene is TRBV10-3, the J gene TRBJ2-7, with unresolved D. Sequences were obtained from blood. The receptor was derived from a man over 45 with Graves' hyperthyroidism. The CDR3 region has the DNA TGTGCCATCAGTGCGTCCTACGAGCAGTACTTC. Translated, it gives CAISASYEQYF.